This T cell receptor (beta chain) was recovered during a study of radiation and T cells in renal cell carcinoma (dated by TCRdb to about 2020). About the full investigation: Samples were obtained from a clinical trial, in which 15 Gy stereotactic body radiation therapy was delivered to primary renal cell carcinomas and nephrectomy was performed 4 weeks later. A total of around 50 samples underwent TCR beta sequencing, made up of approximately 26 tumors and about 27 peripheral blood samples. Across all 50 or so samples, 3.8 million or so unique CDR3 nucleotide sequences encoding 2 million to 3 million unique CDR3 amino acid sequences were identified.

As to this clone: The antigen it binds to is not known. Per-base qualities were not stored, and no clone one base away is much larger.

In light of the paper, this sample's time point label describes: blood 2 weeks post-SBRT. Read against the paper, the sample's treatment or condition label means: 15 Gy SBRT to primary tumor, nephrectomy 4 weeks later. To follow tumor-enriched clonotypes, serial peripheral blood was collected from radiation-treated patients at baseline and at 2 weeks and 4 weeks after SBRT. Renal cell carcinoma with clear cell pathology was present in all patients. Genomic DNA for TCR sequencing was prepared using the QIAamp DNA Blood Mini Kit (Qiagen). The analyses included just those samples that passed every quality control check. The immunoSEQ kit was used, according to the manufacturer's recommendations, to generate TCR beta libraries from genomic DNA. To prepare the libraries, a first multiplex PCR with proprietary primers was run, followed by a second PCR that added unique barcodes, and a bead cleanup was done after each round. Each sample batch included a kit-provided positive control reaction and a negative control reaction. The final libraries were assessed on an Agilent 4200 TapeStation D1000 ScreenTape, pooled by volume, and quantified by qPCR. An Illumina NextSeq500 fitted with a MidOutput 150-cycle cartridge performed the sequencing, running 156 Read1 cycles and 15 Index1 cycles with the kit's custom primers. The pooled library was loaded at 0.95 to 1 pM with around 20% PhiX control spiked in. Turning to the authors' computational methods: Vendor-processed data were analyzed in R, and a clonotype was defined as all T cells sharing the same CDR3 nucleotide sequence. For clone abundance analyses, frequencies were normalized to the 10,000 most abundant clones per sample. Public T cell clones, averaging fewer than five per sample, were removed before analysis. An abundance difference of at least 32-fold between compartments was the criterion for calling clonotypes tumor-enriched or baseline blood-enriched. A beta-binomial differential abundance model was used to identify clonotypes that were expanded or contracted between blood time points. The Baroni-Urbani and Buser coefficient was used to measure tumor-blood repertoire similarity, and groups were compared with two-tailed Wilcoxon tests in R. The table comes from immuneACCESS by way of TCRdb, which keeps in-frame sequences with V and J called. Part of the clones is missing from these tables; in studies checked, under half for an unresolved V gene and the rest for unknown reasons. The D gene and trimming were derived from the DNA, and the V and J assignments and clone size from that table. For this sample the table gives about 130,000 clones, of which about 88% were detected only once. The ten top clones hold about 5.6% of the sample.

Points the paper makes about the study in general: Dynamics of the blood repertoire were not tracked past 4 weeks after treatment. In blood, the top tumor clonotypes increased between baseline and 2 weeks post-radiation and then shrank by 4 weeks, which suggests that tumor-resident clones expanded only transiently. Effects of radiation dose or scheduling on the TCR repertoire could not be addressed with the single-armed trial design. No pretreatment tumor biopsies were available, so the baseline intratumoral presence of clonotypes could not be determined.

CDR1 and CDR2 (MNHEY, SVGAGI) derive from the germline V gene. From its cysteine to its phenylalanine, the CDR3 spans 12 amino acids. Only the CDR3 part of the read is kept: 36 bases, read in frame from the first base. V is reduced by 5 bases and J by 7 bases, leaving a spacing of 9 bases between them. The TCR sequence derives from a woman in her sixties or seventies with renal cell carcinoma. The V gene is TRBV6-5 and the J gene is TRBJ1-5, with the D gene too uncertain to name. The sequencing here drew on blood, taken from a patient whose treatment included radiotherapy and nephrectomy. The sequence in DNA is TGTGCCAGCAGTGAGTCTAACCAGCCCCAGCATTTT. Protein translation: CASSESNQPQHF.